This entry concerns a single T cell receptor beta chain. As yet, its antigen is unknown. The data are from a study of persistence of HIV-infected CD4 T cells. Overall study results and limits: TCRbeta richness was lower in CMV- and Gag-responding cells than in anti-CD3/anti-CD28-responding cells.

This was the immunoSEQ version 4 assay in survey mode. Clones were read by immunoSEQ multiplex PCR, and TCRdb kept only the in-frame ones, dropping some. The repertoire includes about 37,000 clones, about 91% of them detected once, and approximately 1.2% sits in the top ten. This CDR3 has 13 residues. V gave up 4 bases and J gave up 2 bases, with 12 bases separating them. CDR1 and CDR2 from the germline V gene are GTSNPN and SVGIG (reference sequence). Anti-CD3/anti-CD28 beads served as a nonspecific positive control stimulus. CD4+ T cells upregulating both CD40 ligand and CD69 were sorted as responding cells.

This sample comprised CD4+ T cells sorted from PBMCs after 18-hour stimulation, obtained from a patient who received antiretroviral therapy. The origin of this receptor is an adult man with HIV who was CMV-seropositive. The rearrangement links TRBV30 to TRBJ2-7; D not resolved. In DNA form, the CDR3 reads TGTGCCTGGACTGCTGGCGCGACCTACGAGCAGTACTTC. Translating gives CAWTAGATYEQYF.